The present entry profiles one T cell receptor beta chain with its context. The antigen is undetermined. The data belong to a study of CD8 T cells in ankylosing spondylitis. Findings and caveats of the study: As for the disease-linked clones, they showed a CD8+ phenotype and occurred at relatively low frequencies in peripheral blood. Earlier authors reported some of these motif variants in reactive arthritis synovial fluid and blood.

MiXCR, run by TCRdb on the 5' RACE reads, gives a single entry per CDR3 protein. The top ten hold roughly 4.6% of the sample, which has some 87,000 distinct CDR3 sequences, 8.8% seen once. There are 12 residues in the CDR3. Per germline, CDR1 SGHVS and CDR2 FQNEAQ. Trimming shortened V by 4 bases and J by 4 bases, and 8 bases separated the two germline ends. The sequenced material came from blood, either unsorted or a sorted T cell fraction (not recorded which). The chain has TRBV7-8 and TRBJ2-7; D unclear. The origin of this receptor is a male donor with ankylosing spondylitis or in good health (not recorded which). The CDR3 coding sequence is TGTGCCAGCAGCTCCCTTGGGTACGAGCAGTACTTC. It specifies CASSSLGYEQYF.